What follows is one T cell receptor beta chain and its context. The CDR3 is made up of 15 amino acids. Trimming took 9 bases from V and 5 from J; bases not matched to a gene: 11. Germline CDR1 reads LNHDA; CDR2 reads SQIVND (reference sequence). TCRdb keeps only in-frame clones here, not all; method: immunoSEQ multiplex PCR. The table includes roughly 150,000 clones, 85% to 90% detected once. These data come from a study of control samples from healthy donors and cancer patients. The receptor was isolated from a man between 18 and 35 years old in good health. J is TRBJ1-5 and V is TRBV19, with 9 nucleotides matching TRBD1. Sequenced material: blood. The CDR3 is CASTHLGQGHQPQHF. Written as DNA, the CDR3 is TGTGCCAGCACCCACCTGGGACAGGGCCATCAGCCCCAGCATTTT.